This is a list of T cell receptor beta chains from one sample in a study of beta chain features in type 1 diabetes. The data were produced by immunoSEQ multiplex PCR, yet TCRdb's version contains in-frame clones alone and is incomplete. This table has 150,000 to 190,000 clones, more than 9.5% appearing once. The sequenced material came from central memory CD4+ T cells from blood. These receptors all stem from a man aged 18 to 30 in good health. Each CDR3 is given with its conserved first and last residue. Each record gives: J gene, D gene, V gene, clone size, CDR3 protein, CDR3 DNA. A D gene is named only where the DNA matches it firmly. Some rows mark clone size as missing; the rest say once, few, many or name a class of expanded clone.

J gene: TRBJ1-6
D gene: TRBD1
V gene: TRBV28
clone size: few
CDR3 protein: CASSSGQGNSPLHF
CDR3 DNA: TGTGCCAGCAGTTCGGGACAGGGTAATTCACCCCTCCACTTT

J gene: TRBJ2-7
D gene: TRBD2
V gene: TRBV7-2
clone size: few
CDR3 protein: CASSSQTSGGAYEQYF
CDR3 DNA: TGTGCCAGCAGCTCCCAGACTAGCGGGGGGGCCTACGAGCAGTACTTC

J gene: TRBJ2-2
D gene: .
V gene: TRBV7-9
clone size: few
CDR3 protein: CASSLTDGELFF
CDR3 DNA: TGTGCCAGCAGCTTAACAGACGGGGAGCTGTTTTTT

J gene: TRBJ2-1
D gene: TRBD2
V gene: TRBV28
clone size: few
CDR3 protein: CASSIPLLAGEDNEQFF
CDR3 DNA: TGTGCCAGCAGTATACCGCTACTAGCGGGAGAGGACAATGAGCAGTTCTTC

J gene: TRBJ2-1
D gene: .
V gene: TRBV19
clone size: few
CDR3 protein: CASQQAQSYNEQFF
CDR3 DNA: TGTGCCAGTCAACAGGCGCAATCCTACAATGAGCAGTTCTTC

J gene: TRBJ2-2
D gene: .
V gene: TRBV30
clone size: few
CDR3 protein: CAWSVRIPANTGELFF
CDR3 DNA: TGTGCCTGGAGTGTACGGATACCGGCGAACACCGGGGAGCTGTTTTTT

J gene: TRBJ1-2
D gene: TRBD1
V gene: TRBV4-2
clone size: .
CDR3 protein: CASSQPGQSYGYTF
CDR3 DNA: TGTGCCAGCAGCCAACCGGGACAGAGCTATGGCTACACCTTC

J gene: TRBJ2-7
D gene: .
V gene: TRBV6-1
clone size: few
CDR3 protein: CASSEQGRSYEQYF
CDR3 DNA: TGTGCCAGCAGTGAACAGGGGCGCTCCTACGAGCAGTACTTC

J gene: TRBJ1-1
D gene: .
V gene: TRBV7-9
clone size: .
CDR3 protein: CASSHSLGDGGSFF
CDR3 DNA: TGTGCCAGCAGCCATTCTCTCGGGGACGGAGGCTCTTTCTTT

J gene: TRBJ2-5
D gene: TRBD2
V gene: TRBV27
clone size: few
CDR3 protein: CASSWTSGKETQYF
CDR3 DNA: TGTGCCAGCAGTTGGACTAGCGGGAAAGAGACCCAGTACTTC

J gene: TRBJ2-5
D gene: .
V gene: TRBV7-3
clone size: .
CDR3 protein: CASSLDSRASGTQYF
CDR3 DNA: TGTGCCAGCAGCTTAGATTCTCGAGCCTCAGGGACCCAGTACTTC

J gene: TRBJ2-7
D gene: .
V gene: TRBV4-2
clone size: .
CDR3 protein: CASSQDPGSYEQYF
CDR3 DNA: TGTGCCAGCAGCCAAGATCCCGGGAGCTACGAGCAGTACTTC

J gene: TRBJ2-5
D gene: TRBD2
V gene: TRBV10-3
clone size: few
CDR3 protein: CAISPGEGRETQYF
CDR3 DNA: TGTGCCATCAGCCCTGGGGAGGGAAGAGAGACCCAGTACTTC

J gene: TRBJ2-6
D gene: .
V gene: TRBV5-1
clone size: many
CDR3 protein: CASSLHHSGANVLTF
CDR3 DNA: TGCGCCAGCAGTTTACATCACTCTGGGGCCAACGTCCTGACTTTC

J gene: TRBJ2-7
D gene: .
V gene: TRBV29-1
clone size: many
CDR3 protein: CSVSAGGFYEQYF
CDR3 DNA: TGCAGCGTGAGCGCAGGGGGGTTCTACGAGCAGTACTTC

J gene: TRBJ2-5
D gene: TRBD2
V gene: TRBV9
clone size: .
CDR3 protein: CASSVVAGGAETQYF
CDR3 DNA: TGTGCCAGCAGCGTAGTAGCGGGGGGGGCAGAGACCCAGTACTTC

J gene: TRBJ2-6
D gene: .
V gene: TRBV18
clone size: few
CDR3 protein: CASSAPRVFSGANVLTF
CDR3 DNA: TGTGCCAGCTCAGCGCCCCGTGTCTTCTCTGGGGCCAACGTCCTGACTTTC

J gene: TRBJ2-7
D gene: TRBD2
V gene: TRBV7-2
clone size: .
CDR3 protein: CASSLERTGTRHEQYF
CDR3 DNA: TGTGCCAGCAGCTTAGAGCGTACAGGGACTAGGCACGAGCAGTACTTC

J gene: TRBJ2-1
D gene: TRBD1
V gene: TRBV15
clone size: .
CDR3 protein: CATSRDRDREFF
CDR3 DNA: TGTGCCACCAGCAGAGACCGGGACAGGGAGTTCTTC

J gene: TRBJ2-2
D gene: .
V gene: TRBV30
clone size: .
CDR3 protein: CAWRGISNTGELFF
CDR3 DNA: TGTGCCTGGAGGGGAATATCGAACACCGGGGAGCTGTTTTTT

J gene: TRBJ2-1
D gene: .
V gene: TRBV7-8
clone size: few
CDR3 protein: CASSLGRGFEQFF
CDR3 DNA: TGTGCCAGCAGCTTAGGAAGGGGCTTTGAGCAGTTCTTC

J gene: TRBJ2-1
D gene: .
V gene: TRBV5-1
clone size: few
CDR3 protein: CASSLASLVVNEQFF
CDR3 DNA: TGCGCCAGCAGCTTGGCTTCTCTAGTGGTCAATGAGCAGTTCTTC

J gene: TRBJ2-1
D gene: .
V gene: TRBV29-1
clone size: few
CDR3 protein: CSVSIREQFF
CDR3 DNA: TGCAGCGTTTCTATTCGTGAGCAGTTCTTC

J gene: TRBJ2-2
D gene: .
V gene: TRBV7-3
clone size: .
CDR3 protein: CASSPWGTGELFF
CDR3 DNA: TGTGCCAGCAGCCCCTGGGGCACCGGGGAGCTGTTTTTT

J gene: TRBJ2-7
D gene: .
V gene: TRBV28
clone size: few
CDR3 protein: CASTRGGGKYEQYF
CDR3 DNA: TGTGCCAGTACGCGCGGTGGGGGGAAGTACGAGCAGTACTTC

J gene: TRBJ1-2
D gene: .
V gene: TRBV14
clone size: few
CDR3 protein: CASSQVKGNYGYTF
CDR3 DNA: TGTGCCAGCAGCCAAGTAAAGGGAAACTATGGCTACACCTTC

J gene: TRBJ1-2
D gene: .
V gene: TRBV5-1
clone size: .
CDR3 protein: CASSLAGGGANYGYTF
CDR3 DNA: TGCGCCAGCAGCTTGGCCGGAGGAGGTGCCAACTATGGCTACACCTTC

J gene: TRBJ1-1
D gene: .
V gene: TRBV7-2
clone size: few
CDR3 protein: CASSRQENTEAFF
CDR3 DNA: TGTGCCAGCAGCAGACAGGAGAACACTGAAGCTTTCTTT

J gene: TRBJ2-4
D gene: .
V gene: TRBV27
clone size: many
CDR3 protein: CASSLGLAKNIQYF
CDR3 DNA: TGTGCCAGCAGTCTGGGACTAGCCAAAAACATTCAGTACTTC